The T cell receptor beta chain described here comes from a study of T cell responses to AZD1222 COVID-19 vaccine. Notes on the study in general: Spike-specific TCRs gained breadth and depth after people received two AZD1222 doses. Epitopes outside B.1.351 and B.1.1.7 mutated regions reportedly drew nearly half of spike TCRs.

This table comes from immunoSEQ multiplex PCR, and its TCRdb copy is limited to in-frame clones, with some not included. Here the sample spans 80,000 to 95,000 clones, about 88% being singletons. In the case of this clone: Its antigen is as yet unknown.

CDR3 length: 16 residues. Germline CDR1 SGHKS, CDR2 YYEKEE (reference sequence). The V and J ends lost 4 bases and 0 bases, in that order; junction bases with no gene match: 2. The sample consisted of peripheral blood, taken 28 days after the second AZD1222 dose. The chain recombines TRBV5-5 with TRBJ2-1; 12 nucleotides line up with TRBD2. This clonotype originated in an adult who received the AZD1222 COVID-19 vaccine. In nucleotides, the CDR3 is TGTGCCAGCAGCCCTAGCGGGAGGGCCTCCTACAATGAGCAGTTCTTC. Its translation is CASSPSGRASYNEQFF.